Sequencing of this T cell receptor beta chain was carried out in a study of beta chain features in type 1 diabetes. This CDR3 has 17 residues. Germline trimming cut 2 bases from V and 4 bases from J; bases unmatched to any gene: 11. Germline V gene lookup returns CDR1 SEHNR and CDR2 FQNEAQ (reference sequence). Reverse transcription of all isolated RNA meant that expressed TCRB transcripts were sequenced. Here immunoSEQ multiplex PCR was the method, and the copy in TCRdb shows in-frame clones only, minus some. The sample includes 500,000 to 700,000 clones, roughly 16% seen only once; the top ten take about 0.093%.

The V gene is TRBV7-9, the J gene TRBJ2-1, with 7 positions matching TRBD2. The source material was naive CD4+ T cells from blood. This TCR was sampled from a man between 18 and 35 years old in good health. The CDR3 DNA is TGTGCCAGCAGCTTACGGCCCCTAGCGGAGTTTTACAATGAGCAGTTCTTC. Protein product: CASSLRPLAEFYNEQFF.